The clone carrying this T cell receptor (beta chain) was detected ten times or more. What it binds is unknown. This record belongs to a study of T cells in Graves' hyperthyroidism and ophthalmopathy. Study outcomes and limitations: Before onset, ophthalmopathy was predicted by the model a median about 6.2 months earlier. Blood also held most thyroid clonotypes expanded beyond 0.001.

Germline V gene lookup returns CDR1 MDHEN and CDR2 SYDVKM. V was clipped by 2 bases and J by 2 bases, with 7 bases between them. The CDR3 runs to 13 residues. Regions amplified from RNA transcripts were the TCR beta CDR3 regions. The study used the HTBI primer set for a first-round RT-PCR of the TCR CDR3. TCRdb independently ran MiXCR on the multiplex PCR reads; one entry per CDR3 protein. The sample shows some 490,000 distinct CDR3 sequences, about 16% of them seen only once. This sequence was found in a woman aged 25 to 45 with Graves' ophthalmopathy. Sequenced sample: blood. The V call is TRBV28, the J call TRBJ2-7; D is possibly TRBD2 (5 bases). DNA of the CDR3: TGTGCCAGCAGTTTACCAGCGGCCTACGAGCAGTACTTC. This sequence encodes CASSLPAAYEQYF.